Listed below are T cell receptor beta chains from one sample, sequenced in a study of patients and donors after allogeneic stem cell transplantation. TCRdb re-derived calls from the RT-PCR reads in MiXCR, one entry per CDR3 protein. This sample has about a million distinct CDR3 sequences, with roughly 17% found just once. Input material: blood, either unsorted or a sorted T cell fraction (not recorded which). Source of these receptors: a human donor who was either an allogeneic HSCT recipient or a stem cell or donor lymphocyte infusion donor (not recorded which). It is not recorded whose cells these are; they may come from a transplant donor. Each CDR3 is given with its conserved first and last residue. The order of the fields is J gene, V gene, CDR3 protein.

j_call: TRBJ1-1
v_call: TRBV7-9
cdr3_aa: CASSLVSRLGNTEAFF

j_call: TRBJ2-3
v_call: TRBV12-3/TRBV12-4
cdr3_aa: CASSSRQGRTDTQYF

j_call: TRBJ2-4
v_call: TRBV30
cdr3_aa: CAWSRGAIAKNIQYF

j_call: TRBJ1-1
v_call: TRBV5-1
cdr3_aa: CASSYLRDRGLPGAEAFF

j_call: TRBJ2-1
v_call: TRBV12-3/TRBV12-4
cdr3_aa: CASRGGGNSYNEQFF

j_call: TRBJ2-1
v_call: TRBV11-2
cdr3_aa: CASSSHPTGTGVYNEQFF

j_call: TRBJ2-1
v_call: TRBV27
cdr3_aa: CASSLPRLAGEQFF

j_call: TRBJ2-7
v_call: TRBV6-4
cdr3_aa: CATYPPYEQYF

j_call: TRBJ2-1
v_call: TRBV20-1
cdr3_aa: CSVELSYNEQFF

j_call: TRBJ2-5
v_call: TRBV12-3/TRBV12-4
cdr3_aa: CASSSRDPEWAQYF

j_call: TRBJ1-6
v_call: TRBV5-6
cdr3_aa: CASAESGTGIVSPLHF

j_call: TRBJ2-7
v_call: TRBV20-1
cdr3_aa: CSASNGRGYEQYF

j_call: TRBJ2-6
v_call: TRBV11-1
cdr3_aa: CASRLPGTGSGGANVLTF

j_call: TRBJ2-5
v_call: TRBV3-1
cdr3_aa: CASSKRGASPETQYF

j_call: TRBJ2-3
v_call: TRBV12-3/TRBV12-4
cdr3_aa: CASSTLRGYTDTQYF

j_call: TRBJ2-7
v_call: TRBV9
cdr3_aa: CASSVVPASYEQYF

j_call: TRBJ1-2
v_call: TRBV6-2/TRBV6-3
cdr3_aa: CASSSVPGRSNYGYTF

j_call: TRBJ2-1
v_call: TRBV29-1
cdr3_aa: CSVKGASGISYGYNEQFF

j_call: TRBJ2-7
v_call: TRBV15
cdr3_aa: CATSGDLAENYYEQYF

j_call: TRBJ2-5
v_call: TRBV18
cdr3_aa: CAGSPPLQAETQYF

j_call: TRBJ1-6
v_call: TRBV10-3
cdr3_aa: CAIREWGYNSPLHF

j_call: TRBJ1-1
v_call: TRBV24-1
cdr3_aa: CATSEGWRANTEAFF

j_call: TRBJ2-3
v_call: TRBV2
cdr3_aa: CASRPGLVFHTQYF

j_call: TRBJ2-3
v_call: TRBV24-1
cdr3_aa: CATSDRGGTQYF

j_call: TRBJ2-3
v_call: TRBV4-3
cdr3_aa: CASSRASSGGSTDTQYF

j_call: TRBJ1-1
v_call: TRBV10-3
cdr3_aa: CAISDIGNTEAFF

j_call: TRBJ1-6
v_call: TRBV20-1
cdr3_aa: CSARAIPNSPLHF

j_call: TRBJ2-1
v_call: TRBV20-1
cdr3_aa: CSAISDLISNEQFF